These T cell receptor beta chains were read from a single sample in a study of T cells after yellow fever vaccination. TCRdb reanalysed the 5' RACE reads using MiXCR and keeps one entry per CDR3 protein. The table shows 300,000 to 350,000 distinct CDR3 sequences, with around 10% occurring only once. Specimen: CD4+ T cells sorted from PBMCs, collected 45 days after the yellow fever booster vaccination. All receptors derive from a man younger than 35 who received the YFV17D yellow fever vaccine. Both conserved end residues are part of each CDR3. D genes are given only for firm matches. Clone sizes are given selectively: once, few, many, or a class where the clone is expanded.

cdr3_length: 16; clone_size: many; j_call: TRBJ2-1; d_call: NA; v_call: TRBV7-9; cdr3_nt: TGTGCCAGCAGCTTAGAGGGGGGCTGGGTCCCCAATGAGCAGTTCTTC; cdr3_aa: CASSLEGGWVPNEQFF
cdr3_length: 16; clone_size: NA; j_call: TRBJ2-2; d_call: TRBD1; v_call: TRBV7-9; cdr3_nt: TGTGCCAGCAGCGAACAGGGGATACCTTACACCGGGGAGCTGTTTTTT; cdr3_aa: CASSEQGIPYTGELFF
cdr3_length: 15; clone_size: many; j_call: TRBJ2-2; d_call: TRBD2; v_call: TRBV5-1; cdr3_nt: TGCGCCAGCAGCATGACTAGCGGGCCGTCCGGGGAGCTGTTTTTT; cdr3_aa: CASSMTSGPSGELFF
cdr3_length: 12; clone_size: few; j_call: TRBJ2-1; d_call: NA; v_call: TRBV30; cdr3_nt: TGTGCCTGGAACGGGGGCTACAATGAGCAGTTCTTC; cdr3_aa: CAWNGGYNEQFF
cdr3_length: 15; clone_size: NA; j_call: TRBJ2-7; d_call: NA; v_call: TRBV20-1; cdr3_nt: TGCAGTGCTCGGGACCAACAAAGGAACTCCTACGAGCAGTACTTC; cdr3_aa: CSARDQQRNSYEQYF
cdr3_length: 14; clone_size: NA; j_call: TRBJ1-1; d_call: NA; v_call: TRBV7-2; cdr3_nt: TGTGCCAGCAGCTGGCGTGAAGGCGGGACTGAAGCTTTCTTT; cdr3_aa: CASSWREGGTEAFF
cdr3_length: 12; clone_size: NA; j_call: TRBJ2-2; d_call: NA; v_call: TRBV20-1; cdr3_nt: TGCAGTGCTAGAGCCCTAACCGGGGAGCTGTTTTTT; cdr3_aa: CSARALTGELFF
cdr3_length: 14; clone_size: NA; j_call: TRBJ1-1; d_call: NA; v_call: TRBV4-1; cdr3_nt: TGCGCCAGCAGCCAAGATGGGGTGAACACTGAAGCTTTCTTT; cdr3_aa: CASSQDGVNTEAFF
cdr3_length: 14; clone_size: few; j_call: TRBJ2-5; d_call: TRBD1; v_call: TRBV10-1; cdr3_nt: TGCGCCAGCAGTAATGACAGGGTAGGAGAGACCCAGTACTTC; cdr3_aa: CASSNDRVGETQYF
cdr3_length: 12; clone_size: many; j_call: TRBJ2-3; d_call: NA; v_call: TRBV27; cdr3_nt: TGTGCCAGCAAGACTAGTTCCGATACGCAGTATTTT; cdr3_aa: CASKTSSDTQYF
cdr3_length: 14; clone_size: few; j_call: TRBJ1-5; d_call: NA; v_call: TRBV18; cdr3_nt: TGTGCCAGCTCACCAATATGGAGCAATCAGCCCCAGCATTTT; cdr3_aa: CASSPIWSNQPQHF
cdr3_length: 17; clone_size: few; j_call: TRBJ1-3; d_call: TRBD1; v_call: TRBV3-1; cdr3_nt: TGTGCCAGCAGCCATCGACAGGGTCCCCCACCTGGAAACACCATATATTTT; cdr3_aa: CASSHRQGPPPGNTIYF
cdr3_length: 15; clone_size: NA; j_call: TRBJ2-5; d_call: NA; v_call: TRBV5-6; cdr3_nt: TGTGCCAGCAGCTTGGTTGCAGGGCCTCGTGAGACCCAGTACTTC; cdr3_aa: CASSLVAGPRETQYF
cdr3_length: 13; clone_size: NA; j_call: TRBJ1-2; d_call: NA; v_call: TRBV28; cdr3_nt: TGTGCCAGCAGTACCTCGGGGGCATATGGCTACACCTTC; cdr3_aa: CASSTSGAYGYTF
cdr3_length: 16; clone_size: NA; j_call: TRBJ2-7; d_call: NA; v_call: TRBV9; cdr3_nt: TGTGCCAGCAGCGTAGTGGGCCATCCCGACAGCTACGAGCAGTACTTC; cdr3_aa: CASSVVGHPDSYEQYF
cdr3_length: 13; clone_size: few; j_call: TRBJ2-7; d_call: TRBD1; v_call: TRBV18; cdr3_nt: TGTGCCAGCTCACCACGGACAGGCTACGAGCAGTACTTC; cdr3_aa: CASSPRTGYEQYF
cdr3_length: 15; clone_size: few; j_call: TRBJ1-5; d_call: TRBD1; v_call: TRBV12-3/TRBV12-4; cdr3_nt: TGTGCCAGCACCCGACAGGGGGCCGGAGGGCAGCCCCAGCATTTT; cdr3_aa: CASTRQGAGGQPQHF
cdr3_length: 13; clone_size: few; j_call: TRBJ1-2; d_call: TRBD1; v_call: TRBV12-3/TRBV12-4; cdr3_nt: TGTGCCAGCACCACAGGGGGTATAGCTGGCTACACCTTC; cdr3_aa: CASTTGGIAGYTF
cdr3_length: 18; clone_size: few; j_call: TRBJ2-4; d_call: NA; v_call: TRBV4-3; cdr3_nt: TGCGCCAGCAGCCAAGACCACCGGGCCGGGAAGGCAGGGAACATTCAGTACTTC; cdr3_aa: CASSQDHRAGKAGNIQYF
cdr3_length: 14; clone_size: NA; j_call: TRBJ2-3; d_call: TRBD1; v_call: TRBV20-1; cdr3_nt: TGCAGTGCGCCAAGACAGGGAATAACAGATACGCAGTATTTT; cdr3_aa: CSAPRQGITDTQYF
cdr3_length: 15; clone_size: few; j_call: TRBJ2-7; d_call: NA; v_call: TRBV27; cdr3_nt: TGTGCCAGCAGTTTCCGGGACCCAAAAACATACGAGCAGTACTTC; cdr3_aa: CASSFRDPKTYEQYF
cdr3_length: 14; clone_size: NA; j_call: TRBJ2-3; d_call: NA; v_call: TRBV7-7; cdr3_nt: TGTGCCAGCAGCCTACAGGGGGGGCCAGATACGCAGTATTTT; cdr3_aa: CASSLQGGPDTQYF
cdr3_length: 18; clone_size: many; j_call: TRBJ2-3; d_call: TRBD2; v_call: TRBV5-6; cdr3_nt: TGTGCCAGCAGCTCCCCGATCCTCGCGGGGGGGAATGCAGATACGCAGTATTTT; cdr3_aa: CASSSPILAGGNADTQYF
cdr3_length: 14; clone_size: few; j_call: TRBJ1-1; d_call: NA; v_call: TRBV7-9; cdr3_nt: TGTGCCAGCGGCCGTCGAAGGGAGAACACTGAAGCTTTCTTT; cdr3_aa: CASGRRRENTEAFF
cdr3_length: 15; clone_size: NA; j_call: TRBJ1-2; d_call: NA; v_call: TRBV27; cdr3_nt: TGTGCCAGCAGTCGTACTCTCCCGAGATACTATGGCTACACCTTC; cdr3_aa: CASSRTLPRYYGYTF
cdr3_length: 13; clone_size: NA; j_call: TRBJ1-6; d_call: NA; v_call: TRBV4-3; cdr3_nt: TGCGCCAGCAGCCAGCCCCCGTCCGAACCCCTCCACTTT; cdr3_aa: CASSQPPSEPLHF
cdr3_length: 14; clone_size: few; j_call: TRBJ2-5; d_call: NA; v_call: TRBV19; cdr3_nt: TGTGCCAGTAGTATAGGTGCGGGGAAGGAGACCCAGTACTTC; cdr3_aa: CASSIGAGKETQYF
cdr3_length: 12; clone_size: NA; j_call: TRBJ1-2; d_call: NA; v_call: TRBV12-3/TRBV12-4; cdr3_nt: TGTGCCAGCAGTTTATTGGGAGGGAACTACACCTTC; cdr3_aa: CASSLLGGNYTF
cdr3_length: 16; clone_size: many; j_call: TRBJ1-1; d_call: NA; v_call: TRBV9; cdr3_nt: TGTGCCAGCAGCGCACCGAGGGGGGGCCTTAACACTGAAGCTTTCTTT; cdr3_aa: CASSAPRGGLNTEAFF
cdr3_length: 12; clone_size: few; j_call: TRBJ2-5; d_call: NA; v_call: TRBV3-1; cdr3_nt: TGTGCCAGCGATCAGGGAAGTGAGACCCAGTACTTC; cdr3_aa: CASDQGSETQYF
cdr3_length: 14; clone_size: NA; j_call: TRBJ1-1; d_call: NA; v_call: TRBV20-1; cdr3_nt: TGCAGTGCTGCGGACGGTAGCATGAACACTGAAGCTTTCTTT; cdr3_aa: CSAADGSMNTEAFF
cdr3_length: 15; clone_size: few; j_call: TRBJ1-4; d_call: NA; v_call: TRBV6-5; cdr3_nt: TGTGCCAGCTGCTCTAAACCGCTGGGGGGAGAAAAACTGTTTTTT; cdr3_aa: CASCSKPLGGEKLFF
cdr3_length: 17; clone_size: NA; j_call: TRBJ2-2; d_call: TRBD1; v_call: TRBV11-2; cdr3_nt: TGTGCCAGCAGCCTAGGAGCCGGGACAGGAAACACCGGGGAGCTGTTTTTT; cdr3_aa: CASSLGAGTGNTGELFF
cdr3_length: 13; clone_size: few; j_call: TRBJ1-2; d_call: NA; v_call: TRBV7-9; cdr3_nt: TGTGCCAGCAGCTGGGGACGTCAGGGGGGCTACACCTTC; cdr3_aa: CASSWGRQGGYTF
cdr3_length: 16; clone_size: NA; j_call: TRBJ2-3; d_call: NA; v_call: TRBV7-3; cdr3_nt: TGTGCCAGCAGCAGGGTACGGGCGGGGGCCAGGGATACGCAGTATTTT; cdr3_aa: CASSRVRAGARDTQYF
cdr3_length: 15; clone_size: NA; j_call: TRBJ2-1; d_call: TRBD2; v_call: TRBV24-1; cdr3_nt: TGTGCCACCAGTCATAGCGGGGGTACCTACAATGAGCAGTTCTTC; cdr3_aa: CATSHSGGTYNEQFF
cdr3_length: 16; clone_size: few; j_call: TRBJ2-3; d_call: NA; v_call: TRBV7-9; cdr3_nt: TGTGCCAGCAGCTTAGTAGTCGGGGACCCCACAGATACGCAGTATTTT; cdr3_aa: CASSLVVGDPTDTQYF
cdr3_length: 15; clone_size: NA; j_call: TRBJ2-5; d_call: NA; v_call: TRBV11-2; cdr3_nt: TGTGCCAGCAGCTTAGTAGGGGAGCACAGAAAGACCCAGTACTTC; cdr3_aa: CASSLVGEHRKTQYF
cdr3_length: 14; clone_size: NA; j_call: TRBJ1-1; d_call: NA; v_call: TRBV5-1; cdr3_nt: TGCGCCAGCAGCTTGAGTACCGGGGGGGCGAGAGCTTTCTTT; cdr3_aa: CASSLSTGGARAFF
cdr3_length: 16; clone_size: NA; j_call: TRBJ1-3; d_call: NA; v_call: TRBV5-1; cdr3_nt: TGCGCCAGCAGCTTGGTGTCAGGCGGCTCTGGAAACACCATATATTTT; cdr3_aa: CASSLVSGGSGNTIYF
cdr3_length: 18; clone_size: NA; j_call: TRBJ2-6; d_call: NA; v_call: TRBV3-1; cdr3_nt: TGTGCCAGCGGATTTTCCCGGCGGGGTTCTATGGGGGCCAACGTCCTGACTTTC; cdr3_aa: CASGFSRRGSMGANVLTF